This T cell receptor (beta chain) stems from a study of CD8+ T cells in alopecia areata. Study results and caveats: Shared TCR sequences were less clear between patients than in mice, possibly partly from HLA diversity.

Sequencing templates came from extracted RNA that was reverse transcribed into cDNA. The table came from immunoSEQ multiplex PCR; TCRdb's copy has only in-frame clones and leaves some out. Seen here are 150,000 to 200,000 clones, roughly 53% observed once, and the top ten hold roughly 13%. Of note for this clone: Its antigen remains unknown.

Treatment in this sample: oral pan-JAK inhibitor, 5-10 mg twice daily. Peripheral blood, together with lesional scalp punch biopsies, was collected from alopecia areata patients. The CDR3 runs to 15 residues. Germline-derived CDR1 and CDR2 are LGHNA and YNFKEQ. Deletions cut 0 bases from V and 0 bases from J, with 8 bases between. The sample was CD8+ T cells sorted from blood, taken at week 24, from a patient treated with tofacitinib. The sequence was collected from a human donor with alopecia areata. The rearrangement uses TRBV4-2 and TRBJ1-1; the D is unclear. The DNA of the CDR3 is TGTGCCAGCAGCCAAGATCGCAGCATGAACACTGAAGCTTTCTTT. Its protein is CASSQDRSMNTEAFF.